This section outlines one T cell receptor beta chain sequence together with its context. The antigen is not known. CDR3 length equals 15 residues. Germline V gives CDR1 MDHEN, CDR2 SYDVKM. V shed 2 bases, J shed 10 bases, and the junction held 8 bases outside the gene matches. Primers used in a second PCR of about 7 to 12 cycles were a sample-barcoded 5' primer and a J-beta primer mix. TCRdb re-called the 5' RACE reads through MiXCR, storing one row per CDR3 protein. The sample holds some 700,000 distinct CDR3 sequences; roughly 45% are singletons and the top ten take roughly 19%. This entry is derived from a study of blood T cells in healthy people across ages. Study as a whole: T cells yielded about one barcoded beta molecule per two cells through template switching. Study-wide findings and caveats: Diversity was higher, and naive CD4+ cells more numerous, in long-lived donors than in aged donors. Roughly linear age-related decline in beta diversity appeared, significant by age 40.

Those donating, healthy Caucasian individuals from Russia, were aged 6 to 90. Sequencing was done on a sample of blood. The sequence came from an older woman in good health. This chain connects TRBV28 to TRBJ2-1; 10 positions match TRBD2. The chain's CDR3 is CASSLLAGEPREQFF. The CDR3 DNA follows: TGTGCCAGCAGTTTACTAGCGGGAGAGCCGCGGGAGCAGTTCTTC.